These 2 T cell receptor beta chains were sequenced from one sample in a study of technical replicates of blood from a handful of donors. TCRdb's table, derived via immunoSEQ multiplex PCR, lists solely in-frame clones and lacks some. The table records about 81,000 clones, about 96% of them present only once. What was sequenced was T cells isolated from PBMCs. These receptors were taken from a human donor in good health.

The V call is TRBV6-5, the J call TRBJ2-5, with D possibly TRBD2 on 6 matching bases. V was cut by 5 bases and J by 2 bases, with 15 bases left in between. The CDR3 spans 15 residues. Looked up from germline, CDR1 is MNHEY and CDR2 is SVGAGI. CDR3 residues: CASSPTGGAQETQYF. CDR3 DNA: TGTGCCAGCAGTCCTACTGGCGGGGCGCAAGAGACCCAGTACTTC.

This chain joins TRBV11-2 and TRBJ2-3; 11 nucleotides agree with TRBD2. The CDR3 runs 14 residues. Trimming at V came to 6 bases and at J to 4 bases, leaving 3 bases not matched to a gene. The V gene's germline CDR1 is SGHAT and CDR2 FQNNGV. The CDR3 DNA reads as TGTGCCAGCAGACATAGCGGGAGGGCAGATACGCAGTATTTT. As protein: CASRHSGRADTQYF.